This T cell receptor beta chain came from a study of Graves' ophthalmopathy and Graves' hyperthyroidism. Whole-study context: Peripheral blood samples were taken at initial diagnosis, before any treatment.

Stable hyperthyroidism meant no ophthalmopathy within 18 months of follow-up. The sequenced template was RNA, covering the TCR beta CDR3 region. RT-PCR with HTBI primers came first, then second-round multiplex PCR. Using its own MiXCR run on the multiplex PCR reads, TCRdb lists one record per CDR3 protein. There are roughly 420,000 distinct CDR3 sequences in the sample; around a fifth occur only once, and around 3.2% lies in the top ten. The CDR3 totals 16 residues. V gave up 7 bases and J gave up 2 bases, with 18 bases separating them. CDR1 is LNHDA and CDR2 is SQIVND in the germline V gene (reference sequence). At least ten counts were recorded for this clonotype.

This clonotype was sampled from a woman aged 18-29 years with stable Graves' hyperthyroidism. The sample was peripheral blood. The J gene is TRBJ1-5, the V gene TRBV19; D call uncertain. The CDR3 nucleotides read TGTGCCAGTACGAATATCGCAAACTGGGGCAATCAGCCCCAGCATTTT. Its protein product is CASTNIANWGNQPQHF.